This TCR beta chain was identified during a study of the immune and genomic landscape of osteosarcoma (dated by TCRdb to about 2020). About the study as a whole: The overall cohort comprised fewer than 55 pediatric and adult patients with high-grade osteosarcoma, with a median age at diagnosis of about 27 years (range roughly 5-81). Poor-risk disease was overrepresented in the cohort, as 73% of patients had an unfavorable pathologic response to standard therapy and 67% had died. In the overall cohort, 55% to 65% of patients were male, and localized disease at diagnosis was presented by about 73% of patients. To define immunogenic potential, the study profiled osteosarcoma specimens using whole genome, RNA and T-cell receptor sequencing, along with immunohistochemistry and reverse phase protein arrays. To characterize the osteosarcoma immunogenomic landscape, TCR sequencing results were integrated with transcriptome, protein array and immunostaining data. The goal of the study was to explain why immune checkpoint inhibitors have shown limited clinical activity in osteosarcoma. A couple of samples from the same tumor site were contributed by each of a few patients.

From cysteine to phenylalanine, the CDR3 is 14 amino acids long. The only DNA kept is the CDR3, 42 bases in frame from the first base. The V end gives up 7 bases and the J end 2 bases, leaving 7 bases in the junction not matched to a gene. CDR1 and CDR2 are read off the germline V gene as SQVTM and ANQGSEA. Findings and caveats that apply to the study as a whole: Overall, productive TCR clonality was low, with an average of 0.09 and a maximum of 0.3, which suggests limited T-cell clonal expansion. Sample size was not determined by any statistical method, because osteosarcoma is rare and every possible sample was collected. About 5 cases had a single hyperexpanded clone dominating the repertoire, and all had fewer than 100 T-cell clonotypes. Along with the frozen tumor specimens, matched blood was collected from just a couple of patients. Higher TCR productive clonality was observed in the immune-hot C3 cluster than in the cold C1 cluster, although TCR productive clonality remained low overall. Rather than matched normal tissue, external data from normal skin and healthy peripheral blood provided the clonality benchmarks.

The tumors sampled were post-treatment primary, local recurrence and metastasis specimens taken from patients with a poor prognosis. TCR beta chain CDR3 regions were immunosequenced with the ImmunoSEQ Assay (Adaptive Biotechnologies). The authors' analysis ran thus. TCRB rearrangements, read counts, read proportions and gene usage were exported through the ImmunoSEQ Analyzer platform. T-cell clonality was computed as 1 minus Pielou's evenness on productive rearrangements. In the clonal space homeostasis analysis, clonotypes were sorted into rare, small, medium, large or hyperexpanded (0.01 to 1 of the repertoire) bins. TCR productive clonality was compared across immune clusters C1, C2 and C3 using the Wilcoxon rank sum test. Entries here come from immuneACCESS through TCRdb and include only in-frame sequences with V and J called. Some clones fail to appear in such tables; in the studies checked, an unresolved V gene covers under half of the shortfall, and the cause of the remainder is unknown. The DNA was the basis for D and trimming; V, J and clone size are from that table. The sample table shows about 4,600 clones, and roughly 78% are seen once. The ten top clones hold approximately 16% of the sample.

On this clone itself: The antigen it binds to is not known. Per-base qualities were not stored, and no clone one base away is much larger.

Here the chain combines TRBV29-1 and TRBJ2-5, with 10 bases in between that match TRBD2. The receptor comes from a human donor with osteosarcoma. Sample: osteosarcoma tumor tissue from the femur. The bases read TGCAGCGGGGGGGGACTAGCGCAACAAGAGACCCAGTACTTC. Its product reads: CSGGGLAQQETQYF.